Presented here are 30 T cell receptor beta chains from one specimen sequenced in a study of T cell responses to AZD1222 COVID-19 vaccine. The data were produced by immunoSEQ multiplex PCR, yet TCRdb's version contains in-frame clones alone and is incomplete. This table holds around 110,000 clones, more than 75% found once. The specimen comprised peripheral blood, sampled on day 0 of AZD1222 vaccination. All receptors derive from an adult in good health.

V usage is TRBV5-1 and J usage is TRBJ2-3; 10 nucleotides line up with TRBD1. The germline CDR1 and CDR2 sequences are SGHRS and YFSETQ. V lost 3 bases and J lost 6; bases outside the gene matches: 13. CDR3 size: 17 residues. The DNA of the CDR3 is TGCGCCAGCAGCTCCGGGACAGGGGCCGGAACTGTCGATACGCAGTATTTT. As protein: CASSSGTGAGTVDTQYF. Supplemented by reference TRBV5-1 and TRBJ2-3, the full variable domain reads KAGVTQTPRYLIKTRGQQVTLSCSPISGHRSVSWYQQTPGQGLQFLFEYFSETQRNKGNFPGRFSGRQFSNSRSEMNVSTLELGDSALYLCASSSGTGAGTVDTQYFGPGTRLTVL.

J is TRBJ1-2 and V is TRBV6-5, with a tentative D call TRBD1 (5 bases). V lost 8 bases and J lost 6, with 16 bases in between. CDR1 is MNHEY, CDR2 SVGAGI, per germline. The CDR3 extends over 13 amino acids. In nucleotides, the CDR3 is TGTGCCAGCGGGAGCCATAGGGGTAATGGCTACACCTTC. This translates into CASGSHRGNGYTF.

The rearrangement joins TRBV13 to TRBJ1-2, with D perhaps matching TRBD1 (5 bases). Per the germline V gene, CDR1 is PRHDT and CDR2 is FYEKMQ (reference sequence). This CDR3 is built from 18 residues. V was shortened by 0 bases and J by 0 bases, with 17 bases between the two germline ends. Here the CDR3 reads CASSLGGPQARANYGYTF. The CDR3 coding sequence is TGTGCCAGCAGCTTAGGGGGGCCCCAAGCCCGCGCTAACTATGGCTACACCTTC.

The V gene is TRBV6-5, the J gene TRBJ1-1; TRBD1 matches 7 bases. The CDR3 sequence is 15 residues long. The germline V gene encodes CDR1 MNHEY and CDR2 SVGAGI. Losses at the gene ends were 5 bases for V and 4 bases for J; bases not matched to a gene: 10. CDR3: CASSIDRVRATEAFF. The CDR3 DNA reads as TGTGCCAGCAGTATAGACAGGGTCCGGGCCACTGAAGCTTTCTTT.

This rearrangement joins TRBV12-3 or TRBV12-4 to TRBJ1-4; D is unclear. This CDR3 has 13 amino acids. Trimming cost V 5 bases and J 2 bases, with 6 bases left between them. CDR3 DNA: TGTGCCAGCAGTGGGTCTACTAATGAAAAACTGTTTTTT. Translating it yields CASSGSTNEKLFF.

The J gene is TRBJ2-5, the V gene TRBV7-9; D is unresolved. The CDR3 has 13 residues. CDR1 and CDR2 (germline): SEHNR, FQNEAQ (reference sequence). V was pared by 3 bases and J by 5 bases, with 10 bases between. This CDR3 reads CASSFEVEETQYF. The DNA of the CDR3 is TGTGCCAGCAGCTTCGAGGTGGAGGAGACCCAGTACTTC. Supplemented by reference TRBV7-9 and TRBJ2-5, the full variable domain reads DTGVSQNPRHKITKRGQNVTFRCDPISEHNRLYWYRQTLGQGPEFLTYFQNEAQLEKSRLLSDRFSAERPKGSFSTLEIQRTEQGDSAMYLCASSFEVEETQYFGPGTRLLVL.

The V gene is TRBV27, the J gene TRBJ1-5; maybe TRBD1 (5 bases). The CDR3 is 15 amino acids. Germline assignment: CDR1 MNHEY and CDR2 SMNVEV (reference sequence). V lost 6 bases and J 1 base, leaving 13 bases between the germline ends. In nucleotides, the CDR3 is TGTGCCAGCAGCCAAGCAGGGTACAGCAATCAGCCCCAGCATTTT. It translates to CASSQAGYSNQPQHF.

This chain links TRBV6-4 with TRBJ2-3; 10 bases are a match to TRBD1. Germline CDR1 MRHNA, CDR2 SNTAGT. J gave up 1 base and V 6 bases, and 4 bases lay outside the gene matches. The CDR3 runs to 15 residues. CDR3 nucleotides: TGTGCCAGCAGCGACAGGGGGCTGGGCACAGATACGCAGTATTTT. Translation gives CASSDRGLGTDTQYF.

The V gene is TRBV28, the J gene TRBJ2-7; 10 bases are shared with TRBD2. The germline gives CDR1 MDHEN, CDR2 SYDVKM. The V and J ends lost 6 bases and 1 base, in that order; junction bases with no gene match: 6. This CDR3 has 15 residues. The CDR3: CASRLAGMASYEQYF. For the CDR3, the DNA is TGTGCCAGCAGACTAGCGGGAATGGCTTCCTACGAGCAGTACTTC. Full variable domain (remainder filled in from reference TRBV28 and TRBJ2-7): DVKVTQSSRYLVKRTGEKVFLECVQDMDHENMFWYRQDPGLGLRLIYFSYDVKMKEKGDIPEGYSVSREKKERFSLILESASTNQTSMYLCASRLAGMASYEQYFGPGTRLTVT.

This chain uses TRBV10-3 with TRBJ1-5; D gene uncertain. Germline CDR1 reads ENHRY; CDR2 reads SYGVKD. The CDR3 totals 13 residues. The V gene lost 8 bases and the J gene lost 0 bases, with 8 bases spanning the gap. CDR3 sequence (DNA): TGTGCCATCTCTGAAAATAGCAATCAGCCCCAGCATTTT. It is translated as CAISENSNQPQHF.

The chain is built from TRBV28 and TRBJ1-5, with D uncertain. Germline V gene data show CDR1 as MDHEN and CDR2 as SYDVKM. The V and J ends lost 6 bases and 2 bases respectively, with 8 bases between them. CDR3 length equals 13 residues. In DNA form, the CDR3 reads TGTGCCAGCAGCATACTCGGCAATCAGCCCCAGCATTTT. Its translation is CASSILGNQPQHF.

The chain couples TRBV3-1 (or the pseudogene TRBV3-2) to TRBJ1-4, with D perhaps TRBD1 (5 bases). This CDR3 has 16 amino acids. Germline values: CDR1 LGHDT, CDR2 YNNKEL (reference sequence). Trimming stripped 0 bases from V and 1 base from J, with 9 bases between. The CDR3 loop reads CASSQDWDLTNEKLFF. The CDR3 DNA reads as TGTGCCAGCAGCCAAGATTGGGACCTAACTAATGAAAAACTGTTTTTT.

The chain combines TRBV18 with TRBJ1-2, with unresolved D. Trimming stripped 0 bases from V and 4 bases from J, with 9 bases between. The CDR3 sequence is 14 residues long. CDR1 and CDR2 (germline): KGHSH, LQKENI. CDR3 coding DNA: TGTGCCAGCTCACCACCACAGCTGGGCTATGGCTACACCTTC. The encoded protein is CASSPPQLGYGYTF.

For the CDR3, the DNA is TGTGCCAGCAGTGTCGGACAGCGGAACTATGGCTACACCTTC. This encodes CASSVGQRNYGYTF. The V call is TRBV6-4, the J call TRBJ1-2, with D maybe TRBD1 (6 bases). The CDR3 runs 14 residues. CDR1 and CDR2 from the germline V gene are MRHNA and SNTAGT. Trimming took off 4 bases at V and 2 bases at J, with 11 bases between the two ends.

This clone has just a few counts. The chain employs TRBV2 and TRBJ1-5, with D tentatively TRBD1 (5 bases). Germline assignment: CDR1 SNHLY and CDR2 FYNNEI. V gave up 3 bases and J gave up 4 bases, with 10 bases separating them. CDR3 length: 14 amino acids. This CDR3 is CASSDPGTNQPQHF. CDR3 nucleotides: TGTGCCAGCAGTGACCCCGGGACGAATCAGCCCCAGCATTTT.

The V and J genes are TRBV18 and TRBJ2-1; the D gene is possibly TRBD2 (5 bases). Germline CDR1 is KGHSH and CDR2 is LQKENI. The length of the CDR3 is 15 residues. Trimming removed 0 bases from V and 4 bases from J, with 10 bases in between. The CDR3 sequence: CASSPPGGSYNEQFF. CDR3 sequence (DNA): TGTGCCAGCTCACCACCGGGCGGGTCTTACAATGAGCAGTTCTTC.

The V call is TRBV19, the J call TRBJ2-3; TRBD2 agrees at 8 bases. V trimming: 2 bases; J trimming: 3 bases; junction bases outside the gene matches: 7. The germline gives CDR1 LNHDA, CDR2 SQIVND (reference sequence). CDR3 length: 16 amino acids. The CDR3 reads CASSIPLGGRTDTQYF. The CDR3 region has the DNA TGTGCCAGTAGTATACCACTAGGCGGGAGGACAGATACGCAGTATTTT.

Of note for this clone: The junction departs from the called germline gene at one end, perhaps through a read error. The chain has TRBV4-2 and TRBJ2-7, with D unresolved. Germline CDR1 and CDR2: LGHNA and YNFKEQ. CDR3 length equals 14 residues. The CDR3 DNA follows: TGTGCCAGCAGCCAAGCAGTTCGAGTAGTGGATATAAGCTTC. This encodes CASSQAVRVVDISF.

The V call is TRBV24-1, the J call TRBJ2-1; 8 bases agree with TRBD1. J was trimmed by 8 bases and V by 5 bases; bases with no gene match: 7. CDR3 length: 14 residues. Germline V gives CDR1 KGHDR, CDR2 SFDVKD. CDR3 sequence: CATSVAGGWDEQFF. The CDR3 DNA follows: TGTGCCACCAGTGTGGCAGGGGGCTGGGATGAGCAGTTCTTC.

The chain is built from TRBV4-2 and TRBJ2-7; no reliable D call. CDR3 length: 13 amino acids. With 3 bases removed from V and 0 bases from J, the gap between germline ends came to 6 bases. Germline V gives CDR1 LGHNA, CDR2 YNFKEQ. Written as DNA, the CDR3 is TGTGCCAGCAGCCAGTCAGGCTCCTACGAGCAGTACTTC. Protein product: CASSQSGSYEQYF.

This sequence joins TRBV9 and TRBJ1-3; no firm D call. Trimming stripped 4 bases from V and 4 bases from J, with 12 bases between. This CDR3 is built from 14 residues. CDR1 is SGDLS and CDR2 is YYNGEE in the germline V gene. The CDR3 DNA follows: TGTGCCAGCAGCCTCCCGGACGGCGGAAACACCATATATTTT. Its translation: CASSLPDGGNTIYF.

CDR3 nucleotides: TGCAGTGCTAGTGCACAGGGGAAGCAGTTCTTC. This encodes CSASAQGKQFF. The chain recombines TRBV20-1 with TRBJ2-1; TRBD1 matches at 7 bases. CDR3 length: 11 residues. CDR1 and CDR2 from the germline V gene are DFQATT and SNEGSKA (reference sequence). V lost 3 bases and J lost 11; bases outside the gene matches: 4.

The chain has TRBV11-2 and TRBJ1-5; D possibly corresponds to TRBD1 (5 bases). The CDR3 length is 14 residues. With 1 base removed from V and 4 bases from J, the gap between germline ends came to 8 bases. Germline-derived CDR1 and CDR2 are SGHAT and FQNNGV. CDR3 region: CASSLGQTNQPQHF. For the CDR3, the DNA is TGTGCCAGCAGCTTAGGACAGACTAATCAGCCCCAGCATTTT. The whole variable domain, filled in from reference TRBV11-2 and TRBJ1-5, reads EAGVAQSPRYKIIEKRQSVAFWCNPISGHATLYWYQQILGQGPKLLIQFQNNGVVDDSQLPKDRFSAERLKGVDSTLKIQPAKLEDSAVYLCASSLGQTNQPQHFGDGTRLSIL.

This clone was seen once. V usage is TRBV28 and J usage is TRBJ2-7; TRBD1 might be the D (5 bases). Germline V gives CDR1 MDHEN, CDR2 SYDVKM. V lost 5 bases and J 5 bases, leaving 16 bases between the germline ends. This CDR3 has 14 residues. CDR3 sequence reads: CASSPPGQAHEQYF. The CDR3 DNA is TGTGCCAGCAGTCCCCCAGGGCAGGCTCACGAGCAGTACTTC. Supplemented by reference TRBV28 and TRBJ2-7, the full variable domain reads DVKVTQSSRYLVKRTGEKVFLECVQDMDHENMFWYRQDPGLGLRLIYFSYDVKMKEKGDIPEGYSVSREKKERFSLILESASTNQTSMYLCASSPPGQAHEQYFGPGTRLTVT.

The DNA for the CDR3 is TGCAGCGCTAATGGGGGATCGTCTAGCACAGATACGCAGTATTTT. It encodes CSANGGSSSTDTQYF. The chain links TRBV29-1 to TRBJ2-3, with D tentatively TRBD1 or TRBD2 (5 bases each). CDR1 is SQVTM, CDR2 ANQGSEA, per germline. The CDR3 is made up of 15 amino acids. Between the trimmed V and J ends, which lost 7 bases and 0 bases, there was a span of 17 bases.

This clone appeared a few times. CDR3 loop: CASSVGQRDYGYTF. The CDR3 region has the DNA TGTGCCAGCAGTGTGGGACAAAGGGATTATGGCTACACCTTC. J is TRBJ1-2 and V is TRBV5-4; the D gene is possibly TRBD1 (6 bases). The CDR3 covers 14 residues. Per the germline V gene, CDR1 is SGHNT and CDR2 is YYREEE (reference sequence). V dropped 5 bases and J dropped 5 bases, with 16 bases sitting between them.

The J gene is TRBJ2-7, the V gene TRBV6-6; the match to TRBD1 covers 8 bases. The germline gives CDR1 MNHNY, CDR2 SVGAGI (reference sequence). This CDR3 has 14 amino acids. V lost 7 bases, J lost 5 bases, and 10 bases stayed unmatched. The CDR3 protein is CASKRTGINHEQYF. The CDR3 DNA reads TGTGCCAGCAAGCGGACAGGGATCAACCACGAGCAGTACTTC.

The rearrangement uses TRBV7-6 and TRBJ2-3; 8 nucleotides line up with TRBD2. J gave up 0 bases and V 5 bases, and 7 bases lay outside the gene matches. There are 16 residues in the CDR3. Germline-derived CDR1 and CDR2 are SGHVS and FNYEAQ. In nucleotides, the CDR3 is TGTGCCAGCAGCCCACAACTAGCGGTTAGCACAGATACGCAGTATTTT. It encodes CASSPQLAVSTDTQYF.

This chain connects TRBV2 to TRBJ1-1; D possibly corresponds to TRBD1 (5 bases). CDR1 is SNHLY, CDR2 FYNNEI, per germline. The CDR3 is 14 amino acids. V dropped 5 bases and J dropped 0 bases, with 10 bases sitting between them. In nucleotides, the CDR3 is TGTGCCAGCAGTCCGCAGGGAATGAACACTGAAGCTTTCTTT. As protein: CASSPQGMNTEAFF.

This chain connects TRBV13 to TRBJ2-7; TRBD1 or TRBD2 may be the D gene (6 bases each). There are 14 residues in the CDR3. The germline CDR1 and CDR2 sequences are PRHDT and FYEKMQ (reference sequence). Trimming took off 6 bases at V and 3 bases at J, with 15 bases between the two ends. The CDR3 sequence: CASSPSGAFYEQYF. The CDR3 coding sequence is TGTGCCAGCAGTCCCTCGGGGGCATTCTACGAGCAGTACTTC.